One sample yielded the 20 T cell receptor beta chains listed below, sequenced in a study of cytomegalovirus exposure and HLA in healthy donors. The PCR was carried out with 60 Vbeta primers and 13 Jbeta primers. Assay: immunoSEQ multiplex PCR; the TCRdb copy retains only in-frame clones and omits some. Seen here are 200,000 or so clones, roughly 80% observed once, and the top ten hold approximately 3.9%. Sequenced sample: PBMCs. These receptors all stem from a man in his forties or fifties in good health and CMV-seronegative.

DNA for the CDR3: TGTGCCAGCAGCCACAGGGGCGGGGCCGGGGAGCTGTTTTTT. Amino acid sequence: CASSHRGGAGELFF. The genes are TRBV7-8 and TRBJ2-2, with D possibly matching TRBD1 (7 bases). Germline values: CDR1 SGHVS, CDR2 FQNEAQ. V was pared by 5 bases and J by 6 bases, with 13 bases between. The length of the CDR3 is 14 residues.

The V call is TRBV4-3, the J call TRBJ2-7, with D possibly matching TRBD2 (6 bases). The CDR3 loop spans 14 amino acids. V lost 2 bases, J lost 2 bases, and 10 bases lay in between. In germline, CDR1 is LGHNA, CDR2 YSLEER. CDR3 protein: CASSQRRGTYEQYF. CDR3 bases: TGCGCCAGCAGCCAACGGCGGGGTACCTACGAGCAGTACTTC.

This clone has just one count. The genes are TRBV6-5 and TRBJ1-1, with unresolved D. Trimming shortened V by 6 bases and J by 4 bases, and 12 bases separated the two germline ends. CDR1 is MNHEY, CDR2 SVGAGI, per germline. CDR3 length: 13 residues. The CDR3 loop is CASSWTTSTEAFF. CDR3 nucleotide sequence: TGTGCCAGCAGCTGGACTACAAGCACTGAAGCTTTCTTT.

The chain is built from TRBV30 and TRBJ1-3; no clear D. CDR1 GTSNPN and CDR2 SVGIG come from the germline V gene (reference sequence). The CDR3 runs to 13 residues. Trimming cost V 2 bases and J 0 bases, with 5 bases left between them. The CDR3 DNA sequence: TGTGCCTGGAGTCGGGGCTCTGGAAACACCATATATTTT. It translates to CAWSRGSGNTIYF.

The chain recombines TRBV18 with TRBJ2-7; 10 nucleotides align to TRBD1. This CDR3 is 14 amino acids long. Germline V gene sequence: CDR1 KGHSH, CDR2 LQKENI. V lost 2 bases, J lost 4 bases, and 2 bases stayed unmatched. CDR3 residues: CASSPVGQGYEQYF. DNA of the CDR3: TGTGCCAGCTCACCAGTGGGACAGGGGTACGAGCAGTACTTC.

This sequence joins TRBV5-1 and TRBJ2-6; weak D call: TRBD1 (6 bases). The V end was cut by 0 bases, the J end by 0 bases, with 13 bases between. CDR1 and CDR2 from the germline V gene are SGHRS and YFSETQ. The CDR3 has 18 residues. Here the CDR3 DNA reads TGCGCCAGCAGCTTGGAGGCAGGGGCCTTCTCTGGGGCCAACGTCCTGACTTTC. This gives the protein CASSLEAGAFSGANVLTF.

The J gene is TRBJ2-7, the V gene TRBV5-6; 8 nucleotides line up with TRBD1. Losses at the gene ends were 4 bases for V and 4 bases for J; bases not matched to a gene: 10. The CDR3 is made up of 15 amino acids. Germline V lookup: CDR1 SGHDT, CDR2 YYEEEE. CDR3 in DNA: TGTGCCAGCAGCCGGGGCCAGGGGGCGCCTTACGAGCAGTACTTC. This encodes CASSRGQGAPYEQYF.

V and J are TRBV11-2 and TRBJ2-5; D might be TRBD1 (5 bases). CDR1 SGHAT and CDR2 FQNNGV come from the germline V gene. CDR3 length: 14 amino acids. The ends were cut back, 3 bases at V and 2 bases at J, with 10 bases in the middle. The CDR3 sequence: CASSFHNRQETQYF. CDR3 coding DNA: TGTGCCAGCAGCTTCCATAACAGGCAAGAGACCCAGTACTTC. Full variable domain (missing parts from reference TRBV11-2 and TRBJ2-5): EAGVAQSPRYKIIEKRQSVAFWCNPISGHATLYWYQQILGQGPKLLIQFQNNGVVDDSQLPKDRFSAERLKGVDSTLKIQPAKLEDSAVYLCASSFHNRQETQYFGPGTRLLVL.

The chain links TRBV29-1 to TRBJ2-1, with TRBD1 matching over 7 bases. The CDR3 contains 13 residues. J gave up 4 bases and V 3 bases, and 3 bases lay outside the gene matches. Germline V CDR1 and CDR2: SQVTM, ANQGSEA. The CDR3 is CSVDGRGYNEQFF. CDR3 coding DNA: TGCAGCGTTGACGGCAGGGGGTACAATGAGCAGTTCTTC.

The V and J genes are TRBV2 and TRBJ2-7, with D possibly matching TRBD1 (6 bases). The CDR3 has 13 amino acids. Germline CDR1 and CDR2: SNHLY and FYNNEI. Trimming took 6 bases from V and 1 from J, leaving 10 bases between them. CDR3 nucleotide sequence: TGTGCCAGCAGGACAGGCGCTTCCTACGAGCAGTACTTC. The encoded protein is CASRTGASYEQYF.

This clone was observed a handful of times. V gene TRBV7-8 combines with J gene TRBJ1-1; the D gene is possibly TRBD1 (5 bases). The CDR3 contains 13 residues. From germline, CDR1 is SGHVS and CDR2 FQNEAQ. Trimming left V 8 bases short and J 3 bases short, with 13 bases between. In DNA, the CDR3 is TGTGCCAGCCCGGGGGGATGGGACACTGAAGCTTTCTTT. It codes for CASPGGWDTEAFF. The entire variable domain, with the rest obtained from reference TRBV7-8 and TRBJ1-1, is as follows: GAGVSQSPRYKVAKRGQDVALRCDPISGHVSLFWYQQALGQGPEFLTYFQNEAQLDKSGLPSDRFFAERPEGSVSTLKIQRTQQEDSAVYLCASPGGWDTEAFFGQGTRLTVV.

J is TRBJ1-3 and V is TRBV5-6; 9 bases agree with TRBD1. Germline V gene data show CDR1 as SGHDT and CDR2 as YYEEEE. This CDR3 comprises 17 residues. Trimming at V came to 4 bases and at J to 3 bases, leaving 11 bases not matched to a gene. The DNA for the CDR3 is TGTGCCAGCAGCCGTCCGGGACAGGGTGGAGGTGGAAACACCATATATTTT. This translates into CASSRPGQGGGGNTIYF.

The chain is built from TRBV27 and TRBJ2-7, with TRBD1 as a possible D gene (6 bases). The germline V gene encodes CDR1 MNHEY and CDR2 SMNVEV (reference sequence). Trimming shortened V by 5 bases and J by 3 bases, and 11 bases separated the two germline ends. CDR3 length: 13 residues. The CDR3 here is CASSPGHGYEQYF. The CDR3 DNA is TGTGCCAGCAGTCCGGGACACGGCTACGAGCAGTACTTC.

CDR3 region: CASSPRQASGAFF. The CDR3 bases are TGTGCCAGCAGTCCACGACAGGCCTCAGGTGCTTTCTTT. The rearrangement joins TRBV27 to TRBJ1-1; TRBD1 is a possible D gene (6 bases). Deletions cut 5 bases from V and 11 bases from J, with 18 bases between. The CDR3 has 13 residues. The germline CDR1 and CDR2 sequences are MNHEY and SMNVEV (reference sequence).

The chain couples TRBV29-1 to TRBJ1-3; 7 positions match TRBD1. In germline, CDR1 is SQVTM, CDR2 ANQGSEA. The CDR3 is 13 residues long. J was trimmed by 2 bases and V by 4 bases; bases with no gene match: 2. The CDR3: CSVARGTGNTIYF. The CDR3 region has the DNA TGCAGCGTTGCCAGGGGGACTGGAAACACCATATATTTT.

The CDR3 DNA sequence: TGTGCCAGCAGGTCGAGGGGACAGCTACAGCCCCAGCATTTT. Amino acids: CASRSRGQLQPQHF. The chain employs TRBV6-1 and TRBJ1-5, with TRBD1 matching over 7 bases. This CDR3 has 14 residues. Germline loops: CDR1 MNHNS, CDR2 SASEGT. V dropped 6 bases and J dropped 7; count of bases not matched to a gene: 9.

This chain links TRBV21-1 with TRBJ1-1. TRBV21-1 represents a pseudogene. This CDR3 has 12 amino acids. The CDR3 coding sequence is TGTGCCAGCAGCAGGGAGAGCACTGAAGCTTTCTTT. Translated, it gives CASSRESTEAFF.

The chain has TRBV4-3 and TRBJ1-4; D gene unclear. Germline CDR1 LGHNA, CDR2 YSLEER. The CDR3 has 15 amino acids. V was shortened by 4 bases and J by 2 bases, with 11 bases between the two germline ends. DNA of the CDR3: TGCGCCAGCAGCCCCGTGGGAGCCACTAATGAAAAACTGTTTTTT. It codes for CASSPVGATNEKLFF.

This clone showed up just a few times. The chain couples TRBV7-2 to TRBJ2-2; 9 nucleotides match TRBD1. With V trimmed by 7 bases and J by 5 bases, 11 bases remained unmatched. CDR1 SGHTA and CDR2 FQGNSA come from the germline V gene. The CDR3 spans 16 residues. CDR3 bases: TGTGCCAGCAACTCACCGGGACAGGGATCAACCGGGGAGCTGTTTTTT. Amino acid sequence: CASNSPGQGSTGELFF.

The chain employs TRBV4-1 and TRBJ1-2; D gene ambiguous. The CDR3 contains 14 residues. Between the trimmed V and J ends, which lost 1 base and 1 base, there was a span of 7 bases. In germline, CDR1 is MGHRA, CDR2 YSYEKL. CDR3 DNA sequence: TGCGCCAGCAGCCAAGCACTGTATAACTATGGCTACACCTTC. Encoded protein: CASSQALYNYGYTF.